Listed below are T cell receptor beta chains from one sample, sequenced in a study of T cell responses to AZD1222 COVID-19 vaccine. TCRdb's table, derived via immunoSEQ multiplex PCR, lists solely in-frame clones and lacks some. This table holds 100,000 to 150,000 clones, about nine tenths found once. Sequences were derived from peripheral blood, sampled on day 0 of MenACWY control vaccination. These receptors were collected from an adult in good health. The CDR3 runs from the conserved cysteine through the conserved F or W. A D gene is named only where the DNA matches it firmly. The size entry is marked missing in some rows and otherwise reads once, few, many or a size class.

TRBV10-2,11,.,.,TRBJ2-2,TGCGCCAGCGAATCTACCGGGGAGCTGTTTTTT,CASESTGELFF
TRBV6-4,13,TRBD2,.,TRBJ2-5,TGTGCCAGCACCAGGGAGGGGAAGGAGACCCAGTACTTC,CASTREGKETQYF
TRBV3-1/TRBV3-2,13,.,.,TRBJ2-1,TGTGCCAGCAGTCAGGGAGGCTACAATGAGCAGTTCTTC,CASSQGGYNEQFF
TRBV2,18,TRBD2,once,TRBJ2-1,TGTGCCAGCAGGGGACTAGCGGGAGGGTCGAGCTCCTACAATGAGCAGTTCTTC,CASRGLAGGSSSYNEQFF
TRBV6-2/TRBV6-3,13,.,.,TRBJ1-5,TGTGCCAGCAGCCCATGGGGGAACCAGCCCCAGCATTTT,CASSPWGNQPQHF
TRBV27,15,.,.,TRBJ1-5,TGTGCCAGCAGTTTAGGCAGCTATAGCAATCAGCCCCAGCATTTT,CASSLGSYSNQPQHF
TRBV5-1,14,.,.,TRBJ2-3,TGCGCCAGCAGCCTGTCACAGGGGGGGTATACGCAGTATTTT,CASSLSQGGYTQYF
TRBV2,14,.,few,TRBJ2-7,TGTGCCAGCGGGCGACAGGCAGTTTTTGGAGAGCAGTACTTC,CASGRQAVFGEQYF
TRBV6-5,14,.,.,TRBJ1-1,TGTGCCAGCAGTTACTCGGCAGGGAACACTGAAGCTTTCTTT,CASSYSAGNTEAFF
TRBV6-5,15,.,.,TRBJ1-6,TGTGCCAGCAGTTGGGGGAACAGAAGATATTCACCCCTCCACTTT,CASSWGNRRYSPLHF
TRBV19,13,TRBD1,.,TRBJ2-5,TGTGCCAGTAGTTGGGACAGGGAAGAGACCCAGTACTTC,CASSWDREETQYF
TRBV28,17,TRBD2,.,TRBJ2-2,TGTGCCAGCAGTTTCAAGCGGGAGGCCGTGAACACCGGGGAGCTGTTTTTT,CASSFKREAVNTGELFF
TRBV2,15,.,.,TRBJ1-4,TGTGCCAGCAGTCAGGGGCCCGCAACTAATGAAAAACTGTTTTTT,CASSQGPATNEKLFF
TRBV2,13,.,few,TRBJ1-5,TGTGCCAGCAGTGAAGGGCTAAGGCAGCCCCAGCATTTT,CASSEGLRQPQHF
TRBV15,11,.,.,TRBJ2-1,TGTGCCACCAGCAGAGATCTGGAGCAGTTCTTC,CATSRDLEQFF
TRBV5-1,14,.,.,TRBJ2-7,TGCGCCAGCAGCTTGTCAGGGTTCTCCTACGAGCAGTACTTC,CASSLSGFSYEQYF
TRBV7-2,18,.,.,TRBJ2-2,TGTGCCAGCAGCTCCCCTAGCAGGTGGGAGCGGCCCACCGGGGAGCTGTTTTTT,CASSSPSRWERPTGELFF
TRBV6-5,12,TRBD1,.,TRBJ1-1,TGTGCCAGCGACAGGGAAATCTTAGGAGCTTTCTTT,CASDREILGAFF
TRBV19,16,.,.,TRBJ2-2,TGTGCCAGTAGTCTTAGGGGGACACTAAACACCGGGGAGCTGTTTTTT,CASSLRGTLNTGELFF
TRBV19,14,TRBD1,.,TRBJ2-5,TGTGCCAGTAGTACCGACAGGGGGCTGGGGACCCAGTACTTC,CASSTDRGLGTQYF
TRBV7-9,15,.,.,TRBJ2-1,TGTGCCAGCATGCGGGACAGTGGACGAAGGGATGAGCAGTTCTTC,CASMRDSGRRDEQFF
TRBV7-2,14,TRBD1,few,TRBJ1-4,TGTGCCAGCAGCCGGACAGGGGCGGGGGAAAAACTGTTTTTT,CASSRTGAGEKLFF
TRBV22-1,18,.,.,TRBJ2-6,TGTCCTGGGAGGGTAGCGCGAAGGCGAACAAAGTCGGGCAACGTCCTGACTTTC,CPGRVARRRTKSGNVLTF
TRBV7-9,16,.,.,TRBJ1-3,TGTGCCAGCAGCTCAAGACAGGAGAACTCTGGAAACACCATATATTTT,CASSSRQENSGNTIYF
TRBV4-1,16,.,.,TRBJ1-3,TGCGCCAGCAGCCAAGCCCCGGAGAGCTCTGGAAACACCATATATTTT,CASSQAPESSGNTIYF
TRBV28,13,.,.,TRBJ1-2,TGTGCCAGCAGTTTAAGGGCGGTTACCGGCTACACCTTC,CASSLRAVTGYTF
TRBV19,16,TRBD2,.,TRBJ2-2,TGTGCCAGTAGTAACAATCCGGGAGGGTACACCGGGGAGCTGTTTTTT,CASSNNPGGYTGELFF
TRBV11-2,18,.,.,TRBJ1-1,TGTGCCAGCAGCTTAGTTTTTCAGTACGACAGATTGAACACTGAAGCTTTCTTT,CASSLVFQYDRLNTEAFF